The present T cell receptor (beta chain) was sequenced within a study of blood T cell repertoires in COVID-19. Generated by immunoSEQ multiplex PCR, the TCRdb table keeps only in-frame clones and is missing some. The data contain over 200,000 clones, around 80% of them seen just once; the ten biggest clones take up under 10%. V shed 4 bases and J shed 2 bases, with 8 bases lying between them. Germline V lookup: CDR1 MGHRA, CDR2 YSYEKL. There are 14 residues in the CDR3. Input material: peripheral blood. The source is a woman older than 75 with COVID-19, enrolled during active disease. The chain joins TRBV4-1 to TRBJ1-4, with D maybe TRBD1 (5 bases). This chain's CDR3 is CASSPGHTNEKLFF. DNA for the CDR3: TGCGCCAGCAGCCCCGGACACACTAATGAAAAACTGTTTTTT.